This is a list of T cell receptor beta chains from one sample in a study of CD8+ T cells in alopecia areata. Generated by immunoSEQ multiplex PCR, the TCRdb table keeps only in-frame clones and is missing some. This sample has some 180,000 clones, with roughly 60% found just once. Specimen: CD4+ T cells sorted from blood, collected at week 0. These receptors originate from a human donor with alopecia areata. The CDR3 runs from the conserved cysteine through the conserved F or W. The D gene is left open where the match is weak. Some rows mark clone size as missing; the rest say once, few, many or name a class of expanded clone.

clone size: few; D gene: NA; J gene: TRBJ2-3; V gene: TRBV29-1; CDR3 protein: CSVSGRLFSDTQYF; CDR3 DNA: TGCAGCGTTTCGGGGAGGCTTTTTTCCGATACGCAGTATTTT
clone size: NA; D gene: NA; J gene: TRBJ1-4; V gene: TRBV15; CDR3 protein: CATSRQPRELFF; CDR3 DNA: TGTGCCACCAGCAGACAACCAAGGGAACTGTTTTTT
clone size: few; D gene: TRBD2; J gene: TRBJ2-1; V gene: TRBV30; CDR3 protein: CAWSPLAGREQFF; CDR3 DNA: TGTGCCTGGAGTCCTCTAGCGGGGAGAGAGCAGTTCTTC
clone size: NA; D gene: NA; J gene: TRBJ1-2; V gene: TRBV29-1; CDR3 protein: CSVVGGGNYGYTF; CDR3 DNA: TGCAGCGTTGTAGGCGGGGGGAACTATGGCTACACCTTC
clone size: NA; D gene: NA; J gene: TRBJ1-2; V gene: TRBV20-1; CDR3 protein: CSAMDLHGYTF; CDR3 DNA: TGCAGTGCTATGGACCTTCATGGCTACACCTTC
clone size: NA; D gene: NA; J gene: TRBJ1-2; V gene: TRBV27; CDR3 protein: CASKEQGPSF; CDR3 DNA: TGTGCCAGCAAGGAACAGGGCCCATCCTTC
clone size: NA; D gene: NA; J gene: TRBJ2-1; V gene: TRBV29-1; CDR3 protein: CSVEEGDNEQFF; CDR3 DNA: TGCAGCGTTGAAGAAGGGGACAATGAGCAGTTCTTC
clone size: NA; D gene: TRBD1; J gene: TRBJ1-5; V gene: TRBV18; CDR3 protein: CASSPRPGQGGNQPQHF; CDR3 DNA: TGTGCCAGCTCACCTCGTCCGGGACAGGGAGGGAATCAGCCCCAGCATTTT
clone size: few; D gene: NA; J gene: TRBJ1-1; V gene: TRBV7-2; CDR3 protein: CASSPATANTEAFF; CDR3 DNA: TGTGCCAGCAGCCCCGCGACGGCGAACACTGAAGCTTTCTTT
clone size: NA; D gene: NA; J gene: TRBJ1-2; V gene: TRBV6-6; CDR3 protein: CASSSTGYGYTF; CDR3 DNA: TGTGCCAGCAGTTCTACAGGGTATGGCTACACCTTC
clone size: NA; D gene: NA; J gene: TRBJ2-1; V gene: TRBV30; CDR3 protein: CAWRGGLYNEQFF; CDR3 DNA: TGTGCCTGGAGGGGGGGCCTGTACAATGAGCAGTTCTTC
clone size: NA; D gene: NA; J gene: TRBJ2-2; V gene: TRBV10-3; CDR3 protein: CAIRNGDTGELFF; CDR3 DNA: TGTGCCATCAGGAACGGAGACACCGGGGAGCTGTTTTTT
clone size: few; D gene: NA; J gene: TRBJ2-3; V gene: TRBV27; CDR3 protein: CASSPKVGGRTDTQYF; CDR3 DNA: TGTGCCAGCAGTCCCAAGGTTGGGGGTAGGACAGATACGCAGTATTTT
clone size: NA; D gene: NA; J gene: TRBJ2-7; V gene: TRBV5-6; CDR3 protein: CASSPAGSNTYEQYF; CDR3 DNA: TGTGCCAGCAGCCCGGCAGGGTCGAACACCTACGAGCAGTACTTC
clone size: NA; D gene: TRBD1; J gene: TRBJ2-4; V gene: TRBV7-3; CDR3 protein: CASSPTTGTGNIQYF; CDR3 DNA: TGTGCCAGCAGCCCCACTACCGGGACAGGGAACATTCAGTACTTC
clone size: NA; D gene: NA; J gene: TRBJ1-4; V gene: TRBV29-1; CDR3 protein: CSVVGTFNEKLFF; CDR3 DNA: TGCAGCGTTGTTGGGACGTTTAATGAAAAACTGTTTTTT
clone size: NA; D gene: NA; J gene: TRBJ2-7; V gene: TRBV2; CDR3 protein: CASSYGEDEQYF; CDR3 DNA: TGTGCCAGCAGTTATGGGGAGGACGAGCAGTACTTC
clone size: NA; D gene: NA; J gene: TRBJ2-5; V gene: TRBV14; CDR3 protein: CASSQGIRVEETQYF; CDR3 DNA: TGTGCCAGCAGCCAAGGGATCAGGGTCGAAGAGACCCAGTACTTC
clone size: NA; D gene: NA; J gene: TRBJ2-7; V gene: TRBV25-1; CDR3 protein: CASSLSDPSYEQYF; CDR3 DNA: TGTGCCAGCAGTCTCAGCGACCCCTCCTACGAGCAGTACTTC
clone size: NA; D gene: TRBD2; J gene: TRBJ2-1; V gene: TRBV4-3; CDR3 protein: CASSLRTSGESDEQFF; CDR3 DNA: TGCGCCAGCAGCCTTCGTACTAGCGGGGAAAGCGATGAGCAGTTCTTC
clone size: NA; D gene: TRBD1; J gene: TRBJ2-3; V gene: TRBV5-1; CDR3 protein: CASSDKRTGGADTQYF; CDR3 DNA: TGCGCCAGCAGCGACAAAAGGACAGGGGGAGCAGATACGCAGTATTTT
clone size: NA; D gene: TRBD1; J gene: TRBJ2-5; V gene: TRBV15; CDR3 protein: CATSKQGSQETQYF; CDR3 DNA: TGTGCCACCAGCAAACAGGGGTCCCAAGAGACCCAGTACTTC
clone size: few; D gene: TRBD1; J gene: TRBJ2-3; V gene: TRBV2; CDR3 protein: CASSGRDRGRDTQYF; CDR3 DNA: TGTGCCAGCAGTGGCCGGGACAGGGGGCGAGATACGCAGTATTTT
clone size: NA; D gene: TRBD2; J gene: TRBJ2-3; V gene: TRBV29-1; CDR3 protein: CSVVALAAQYF; CDR3 DNA: TGCAGCGTTGTCGCTCTAGCGGCGCAGTATTTT
clone size: NA; D gene: TRBD2; J gene: TRBJ2-4; V gene: TRBV4-3; CDR3 protein: CASSQDPGGPAKNIQYF; CDR3 DNA: TGCGCCAGCAGCCAAGATCCGGGGGGACCAGCCAAAAACATTCAGTACTTC
clone size: NA; D gene: TRBD1; J gene: TRBJ2-7; V gene: TRBV29-1; CDR3 protein: CSAKGQGTYEQYF; CDR3 DNA: TGCAGCGCGAAGGGACAGGGGACCTACGAGCAGTACTTC
clone size: few; D gene: TRBD2; J gene: TRBJ2-3; V gene: TRBV9; CDR3 protein: CASSETSANTDTQYF; CDR3 DNA: TGTGCCAGCAGCGAGACTAGCGCCAACACAGATACGCAGTATTTT
clone size: few; D gene: NA; J gene: TRBJ2-1; V gene: TRBV4-1; CDR3 protein: CASSQDRASEQFF; CDR3 DNA: TGCGCCAGCAGCCAAGATCGAGCAAGTGAGCAGTTCTTC
clone size: NA; D gene: NA; J gene: TRBJ1-2; V gene: TRBV5-6; CDR3 protein: CASSLGMDSRGYTF; CDR3 DNA: TGTGCCAGCAGCTTGGGCATGGACAGCCGTGGCTACACCTTC
clone size: NA; D gene: NA; J gene: TRBJ2-5; V gene: TRBV4-3; CDR3 protein: CASSQERGPLQETQYF; CDR3 DNA: TGCGCCAGCAGCCAGGAACGGGGGCCACTTCAAGAGACCCAGTACTTC
clone size: few; D gene: NA; J gene: TRBJ1-2; V gene: TRBV10-1; CDR3 protein: CASSGDSLLREGYTF; CDR3 DNA: TGCGCCAGCAGCGGAGACAGCCTCCTCAGGGAGGGCTACACCTTC